The clone carrying this TCR beta chain was observed many times. Its antigen is currently unknown. The data are from a study of CD8 T cells in ankylosing spondylitis. Overall study results and limits: Earlier studies detected some motif variants in reactive arthritis synovial fluid and blood. Seemingly characteristic of ankylosing spondylitis blood was a TCR beta motif consisting of 7 or 8 highly homologous variants.

With 3 bases removed from V and 2 bases from J, the gap between germline ends came to 8 bases. The CDR3 consists of 14 residues. CDR1 and CDR2 (germline): ENHRY, SYGVKD. A quantitative 5'-RACE method, one with molecular barcodes, was used to make TCR beta libraries. TCRdb recomputed calls from the 5' RACE reads with MiXCR, one row per CDR3 protein. The table lists 200,000 to 300,000 distinct CDR3 sequences, about 10% of them singletons. The chain recombines TRBV10-3 with TRBJ1-3; no reliable D call. The origin of this receptor is a male donor with ankylosing spondylitis or in good health (not recorded which). Sequenced input: blood, either unsorted or a sorted T cell fraction (not recorded which). CDR3 bases: TGTGCCATCAGTGATCCGAGCCCTGGAAACACCATATATTTT. It is translated as CAISDPSPGNTIYF.